A selection of T cell receptor beta chains follows, all from one sample in a study of graft-versus-host responses after intestinal transplantation. Their specific antigens are unknown. Method: immunoSEQ multiplex PCR; TCRdb's copy keeps in-frame clones and lacks some. The data show tens of thousands of clones, with about four fifths seen just once and roughly a fifth held by the top ten. Sequenced material: unstimulated CD8+ T cells sorted from spleen or lymph node cells, taken before intestinal transplant. The origin of the receptors is a human donor who received an intestinal transplant. CDR3s include the opening cysteine and the closing phenylalanine or tryptophan. The order of the fields is D gene, J gene, V gene, clone size, CDR3 DNA, CDR3 protein. The D gene is left open where the match is weak. Some rows have no size entry. The others give once, few or many, or a class for an expanded clone.

D gene: TRBD1
J gene: TRBJ2-7
V gene: TRBV6-1
clone size: .
CDR3 DNA: TGTGCCAGCAGTGAAGTAGGGGGCTCGTACGAGCAGTACTTC
CDR3 protein: CASSEVGGSYEQYF

D gene: TRBD1
J gene: TRBJ1-1
V gene: TRBV4-1
clone size: .
CDR3 DNA: TGCGCCAGCAGCCACTTAGTTAGGGACAGGGGAGCTTTCTTT
CDR3 protein: CASSHLVRDRGAFF

D gene: .
J gene: TRBJ2-2
V gene: TRBV4-1
clone size: .
CDR3 DNA: TGCGCCAGCAGCCCCCAGGGGCAAAGGACCGGGGAGCTGTTTTTT
CDR3 protein: CASSPQGQRTGELFF

D gene: .
J gene: TRBJ2-5
V gene: TRBV5-1
clone size: .
CDR3 DNA: TGCGCCACCGCACAGGGTTTACGACAAGAGACCCAGTACTTC
CDR3 protein: CATAQGLRQETQYF

D gene: .
J gene: TRBJ2-5
V gene: TRBV5-1
clone size: once
CDR3 DNA: TGCGCCAGCAGCTTGGGCCCCCAGGGAAAACAAGAGACCCAGTACTTC
CDR3 protein: CASSLGPQGKQETQYF

D gene: .
J gene: TRBJ1-5
V gene: TRBV6-5
clone size: .
CDR3 DNA: TGTGCCAGCAGAAAGACAGGTCGCAATCAGCCCCAGCATTTT
CDR3 protein: CASRKTGRNQPQHF

D gene: .
J gene: TRBJ2-3
V gene: TRBV6-5
clone size: .
CDR3 DNA: TGTGCCAGCAGTTACGGGGCCAGTACAAGCACAGATACGCAGTATTTT
CDR3 protein: CASSYGASTSTDTQYF

D gene: TRBD2
J gene: TRBJ2-5
V gene: TRBV28
clone size: .
CDR3 DNA: TGTGCCAGCAGTTGGACTAGCGGGAGGGCCTGGCTAGAGACCCAGTACTTC
CDR3 protein: CASSWTSGRAWLETQYF

D gene: TRBD2
J gene: TRBJ2-3
V gene: TRBV15
clone size: .
CDR3 DNA: TGTGCCACCAGCAGCGAACTAGCGGGAGGAGATACGCAGTATTTT
CDR3 protein: CATSSELAGGDTQYF

D gene: .
J gene: TRBJ1-6
V gene: TRBV14
clone size: .
CDR3 DNA: TGTGCCAGCAGCCAATTAGTAGGGGTGGATAATTCACCCCTCCACTTT
CDR3 protein: CASSQLVGVDNSPLHF

D gene: TRBD1
J gene: TRBJ2-5
V gene: TRBV28
clone size: .
CDR3 DNA: TGTGCCAGCAGCACGGGACAGGGGGCGCGGGAGACCCAGTACTTC
CDR3 protein: CASSTGQGARETQYF

D gene: TRBD2
J gene: TRBJ2-7
V gene: TRBV9
clone size: .
CDR3 DNA: TGTGCCAGCAGCGTAGATGGACTAGCGAGCGAGCAGTACTTC
CDR3 protein: CASSVDGLASEQYF

D gene: TRBD1
J gene: TRBJ2-7
V gene: TRBV27
clone size: medium-sized
CDR3 DNA: TGTGCCAGCAGGGGACAGGTGAGCTCCTACGAGCAGTACTTC
CDR3 protein: CASRGQVSSYEQYF

D gene: .
J gene: TRBJ1-4
V gene: TRBV5-8
clone size: .
CDR3 DNA: TGTGCCAGCAGCCCCTCGGCGGGCGTGAATGAAAAACTGTTTTTT
CDR3 protein: CASSPSAGVNEKLFF

D gene: .
J gene: TRBJ2-6
V gene: TRBV11-3
clone size: .
CDR3 DNA: TGTGCCAGCAGCTTGGGAAGGGGAACTGGGGCCAACGTCCTGACTTTC
CDR3 protein: CASSLGRGTGANVLTF

D gene: TRBD1
J gene: TRBJ1-1
V gene: TRBV4-1
clone size: medium-sized
CDR3 DNA: TGCGCCAGCAGCCAGGGACAGGGCGGATACACTGAAGCTTTCTTT
CDR3 protein: CASSQGQGGYTEAFF

D gene: .
J gene: TRBJ1-5
V gene: TRBV19
clone size: .
CDR3 DNA: TGTGCCAGTAGTATAGTTGCAGGTCATAGCAATCAGCCCCAGCATTTT
CDR3 protein: CASSIVAGHSNQPQHF

D gene: .
J gene: TRBJ2-6
V gene: TRBV19
clone size: .
CDR3 DNA: TGTGCCGGTTCCGTGGAGGGGGGGGCTGGGGCCAACGTCCTGACTTTC
CDR3 protein: CAGSVEGGAGANVLTF

D gene: TRBD1
J gene: TRBJ1-2
V gene: TRBV27
clone size: .
CDR3 DNA: TGTGCCAGCAGCCCTTCTACAGGGGGCGGGAATGGCTACACCTTC
CDR3 protein: CASSPSTGGGNGYTF

D gene: .
J gene: TRBJ1-5
V gene: TRBV5-5
clone size: .
CDR3 DNA: TGTGCCAGCAGCTTGGGCTCAGGGTTTCAGCCCCAGCATTTT
CDR3 protein: CASSLGSGFQPQHF

D gene: TRBD2
J gene: TRBJ2-7
V gene: TRBV27
clone size: .
CDR3 DNA: TGTGCCAGCAGTTTTGGGGGGGGATCCTACGAGCAGTACTTC
CDR3 protein: CASSFGGGSYEQYF

D gene: .
J gene: TRBJ2-1
V gene: TRBV27
clone size: .
CDR3 DNA: TGTGCCAGCAGCCCTGGACTAGAGCAGTTCTTC
CDR3 protein: CASSPGLEQFF

D gene: TRBD2
J gene: TRBJ2-7
V gene: TRBV2
clone size: .
CDR3 DNA: TGTGCCAGCAGGGTAGCGGGGGGATGGGAGCAGTACTTC
CDR3 protein: CASRVAGGWEQYF

D gene: .
J gene: TRBJ2-3
V gene: TRBV9
clone size: once
CDR3 DNA: TGTGCCAGCAGCAAACAGGGAATCACAGATACGCAGTATTTT
CDR3 protein: CASSKQGITDTQYF

D gene: .
J gene: TRBJ1-1
V gene: TRBV7-8
clone size: .
CDR3 DNA: TGTGCCAGCAGCTTAACAGGTCCGAACACTGAAGCTTTCTTT
CDR3 protein: CASSLTGPNTEAFF

D gene: TRBD2
J gene: TRBJ2-7
V gene: TRBV5-1
clone size: once
CDR3 DNA: TGCGCCAGCAGCCGCGAGGAGCGGGAGTGGGGCGAGCAGTACTTC
CDR3 protein: CASSREEREWGEQYF

D gene: .
J gene: TRBJ2-5
V gene: TRBV10-1
clone size: once
CDR3 DNA: TGCGCCAGCAGTGAGGTTTACAGACCTTACCAAGAGACCCAGTACTTC
CDR3 protein: CASSEVYRPYQETQYF

D gene: .
J gene: TRBJ1-2
V gene: TRBV14
clone size: .
CDR3 DNA: TGTGCCAGCAGCCAAGTAGGGAGCCGTGGCTACACCTTC
CDR3 protein: CASSQVGSRGYTF

D gene: TRBD2
J gene: TRBJ2-7
V gene: TRBV2
clone size: .
CDR3 DNA: TGTGCCAGCAGTGAGCTAGCGGGGGACTACGAGCAGTACTTC
CDR3 protein: CASSELAGDYEQYF

D gene: TRBD1
J gene: TRBJ1-5
V gene: TRBV10-1
clone size: once
CDR3 DNA: TGCGCCAGCAGCGCGGGACAGGGCAATCAGCCCCAGCATTTT
CDR3 protein: CASSAGQGNQPQHF

D gene: .
J gene: TRBJ2-1
V gene: TRBV7-9
clone size: .
CDR3 DNA: TGTGCCAGCGGGAGCGATCCCTACAATGAGCAGTTCTTC
CDR3 protein: CASGSDPYNEQFF

D gene: .
J gene: TRBJ1-3
V gene: TRBV4-1
clone size: .
CDR3 DNA: TGCGCCAGCAGCCTGTCATTTGGGGGCAAAGACACCATATATTTT
CDR3 protein: CASSLSFGGKDTIYF

D gene: TRBD2
J gene: TRBJ2-7
V gene: TRBV4-2
clone size: .
CDR3 DNA: TGTGCCAGCAGCCAAGAGGCTAGCGGAGACTACGAGCAGTACTTC
CDR3 protein: CASSQEASGDYEQYF

D gene: TRBD2
J gene: TRBJ2-1
V gene: TRBV28
clone size: .
CDR3 DNA: TGTGCCAGCAGCGTTAGCGGGGGGGCCTACAATGAGCAGTTCTTC
CDR3 protein: CASSVSGGAYNEQFF

D gene: TRBD1
J gene: TRBJ1-3
V gene: TRBV10-2
clone size: .
CDR3 DNA: TGCGCCAGCAGTTCGGGACAGGGATCCCTCTCTGGAAACACCATATATTTT
CDR3 protein: CASSSGQGSLSGNTIYF

D gene: TRBD2
J gene: TRBJ2-5
V gene: TRBV5-1
clone size: .
CDR3 DNA: TGCGCCAGCCGGAGGACTAGCACCCAAGAGACCCAGTACTTC
CDR3 protein: CASRRTSTQETQYF

D gene: TRBD2
J gene: TRBJ2-3
V gene: TRBV6-4
clone size: .
CDR3 DNA: TGTGCCACCCAGAGGACTAGCGGGAGCGCAGATACGCAGTATTTT
CDR3 protein: CATQRTSGSADTQYF

D gene: TRBD2
J gene: TRBJ2-3
V gene: TRBV10-3
clone size: .
CDR3 DNA: TGTGCCATCAGTGAGTCCGGGACTAGCGGCACAGATACGCAGTATTTT
CDR3 protein: CAISESGTSGTDTQYF

D gene: TRBD2
J gene: TRBJ2-7
V gene: TRBV6-5
clone size: .
CDR3 DNA: TGTGCCAGCAGACGGACTAGCGGGCCAGCCTACGAGCAGTACTTC
CDR3 protein: CASRRTSGPAYEQYF

D gene: .
J gene: TRBJ2-2
V gene: TRBV29-1
clone size: few
CDR3 DNA: TGCAGCGTTGAAGATCTTACAAATCCCGGGGAGCTGTTTTTT
CDR3 protein: CSVEDLTNPGELFF

D gene: .
J gene: TRBJ2-7
V gene: TRBV21-1
clone size: .
CDR3 DNA: TGTGCCAGCAGACAGAGTCACGAGCAGTACTTC
CDR3 protein: CASRQSHEQYF